The entry below gives a single TCR beta chain sequence along with its context. Sequencing used immunoSEQ multiplex PCR; TCRdb keeps in-frame clones, though not all of them. The sample has some 160,000 clones, roughly 86% seen once. This entry comes from a study of cytotoxic CD8 clonotypes in ibrutinib-treated CLL. Germline V gene data show CDR1 as MDHEN and CDR2 as SYDVKM. There are 14 residues in the CDR3. V trimming: 6 bases; J trimming: 0 bases; junction bases outside the gene matches: 4. The chain employs TRBV28 and TRBJ1-1, with 7 bases fitting TRBD1. This receptor was taken from a human donor with chronic lymphocytic leukemia. Source: PBMCs, taken after 12 months of ibrutinib treatment. CDR3 amino acids: CASRVDRVNTEAFF. CDR3 sequence (DNA): TGTGCCAGCAGGGTTGACAGGGTGAACACTGAAGCTTTCTTT.